Shown below are 19 T cell receptor beta chains from a single sample sequenced in a study of graft-versus-host responses after intestinal transplantation. These TCRs are of unknown antigen specificity. The data were produced by immunoSEQ multiplex PCR, yet TCRdb's version contains in-frame clones alone and is incomplete. The repertoire holds roughly 73,000 clones, with around 87% as singletons. Sequencing used unstimulated CD8+ T cells sorted from spleen or lymph node cells, obtained before transplant. These receptors all stem from a human donor who was the organ donor for an intestinal transplant.

V gene TRBV6-1 combines with J gene TRBJ2-3, with 9 bases that match TRBD2. The CDR3 spans 15 residues. Losses at the gene ends were 3 bases for V and 1 base for J; bases not matched to a gene: 2. Looked up from germline, CDR1 is MNHNS and CDR2 is SASEGT. In nucleotides, the CDR3 is TGTGCCAGCAGTGAGGTAGCGGGGGGCACAGATACGCAGTATTTT. Protein: CASSEVAGGTDTQYF.

The chain joins TRBV5-1 to TRBJ2-3, with TRBD2 matching over 7 bases. V lost 4 bases, J lost 9 bases, and 5 bases stayed unmatched. The germline CDR1 and CDR2 sequences are SGHRS and YFSETQ. The CDR3 loop spans 12 amino acids. CDR3 residues: CASSGGEYTQYF. In DNA, the CDR3 is TGCGCCAGCAGCGGGGGGGAGTACACGCAGTATTTT. Full variable domain (remainder filled in from reference TRBV5-1 and TRBJ2-3): KAGVTQTPRYLIKTRGQQVTLSCSPISGHRSVSWYQQTPGQGLQFLFEYFSETQRNKGNFPGRFSGRQFSNSRSEMNVSTLELGDSALYLCASSGGEYTQYFGPGTRLTVL.

The V and J genes are TRBV9 and TRBJ2-3; 9 bases are shared with TRBD2. The CDR3 has 15 amino acids. In germline, CDR1 is SGDLS, CDR2 YYNGEE. The V gene end was trimmed by 2 bases and the J gene end by 6 bases; junction bases not matched to a gene: 7. The CDR3, as DNA: TGTGCCAGCAGCGTCGGCGGGGGGGCAGTCGATACGCAGTATTTT. It encodes CASSVGGGAVDTQYF.

This chain uses TRBV4-1 with TRBJ1-1; D unclear. Germline assignment: CDR1 MGHRA and CDR2 YSYEKL. The CDR3 is 17 residues long. The V and J ends lost 1 base and 1 base respectively, with 16 bases between them. The chain's CDR3 is CASSQAVSMKGNTEAFF. CDR3 in DNA: TGCGCCAGCAGCCAAGCGGTGTCTATGAAGGGGAACACTGAAGCTTTCTTT.

The chain uses TRBV25-1 and TRBJ2-7; TRBD2 matches 8 bases. CDR1 is MGHDK and CDR2 is SYGVNS in the germline V gene. V was clipped by 4 bases and J by 1 base; unmatched bases: 9. The CDR3 spans 16 residues. The CDR3 loop reads CASSGAGGRDSYEQYF. CDR3 in DNA: TGTGCCAGCAGTGGGGCGGGGGGCCGGGATTCCTACGAGCAGTACTTC.

The chain carries TRBV4-1 and TRBJ2-5; D is uncertain. The CDR3 is 13 residues long. Between the trimmed V and J ends, which lost 4 bases and 4 bases, there was a span of 10 bases. The germline CDR1 and CDR2 sequences are MGHRA and YSYEKL. The CDR3 loop is CASSLENGETQYF. The CDR3, as DNA: TGCGCCAGCAGCCTTGAGAACGGAGAGACCCAGTACTTC.

The chain couples TRBV27 to TRBJ2-3, with TRBD2 identical over 9 bases. The trim removed 2 bases at V and 4 bases at J, leaving 7 bases unmatched. CDR1 is MNHEY, CDR2 SMNVEV, per germline (reference sequence). The CDR3 contains 16 residues. CDR3 bases: TGTGCCAGCAGTTTAGCGGTAGCGGGGGCTCCAGATACGCAGTATTTT. Its translation: CASSLAVAGAPDTQYF.

The V gene is TRBV27, the J gene TRBJ2-1, with 10 bases fitting TRBD1. The V gene's germline CDR1 is MNHEY and CDR2 SMNVEV (reference sequence). V shed 1 base, J shed 6 bases, and the junction held 3 bases outside the gene matches. The CDR3 is 15 residues long. For the CDR3, the DNA is TGTGCCAGCAGTTTATTCGGACAGGGGGTCAATGAGCAGTTCTTC. Encoded protein: CASSLFGQGVNEQFF.

This chain links TRBV13 with TRBJ2-2; TRBD1 matches 10 bases. CDR3 size: 16 residues. The germline V gene has CDR1 PRHDT and CDR2 FYEKMQ (reference sequence). The V gene end was trimmed by 2 bases and the J gene end by 5 bases; junction bases not matched to a gene: 5. CDR3 residues: CASSLRDRGFTGELFF. The CDR3, as DNA: TGTGCCAGCAGCTTAAGGGACAGGGGATTTACCGGGGAGCTGTTTTTT.

The chain couples TRBV11-2 to TRBJ1-1, with 9 positions matching TRBD1. This CDR3 has 16 amino acids. Germline V lookup: CDR1 SGHAT, CDR2 FQNNGV. The V and J ends lost 3 bases and 4 bases, in that order; junction bases with no gene match: 9. CDR3 sequence reads: CASSLWDRAVSTEAFF. The DNA for the CDR3 is TGTGCCAGCAGCTTGTGGGACAGGGCCGTTTCCACTGAAGCTTTCTTT.

The rearrangement joins TRBV10-1 to TRBJ2-7; D is unresolved. There are 12 residues in the CDR3. Germline loops: CDR1 WNHNN, CDR2 SYGVQD (reference sequence). The V end lost 4 bases, the J end lost 4 bases, and 8 bases lay between the germline ends. The CDR3, as DNA: TGCGCCAGCAGTGGAGCCTTTTACGAGCAGTACTTC. It translates to CASSGAFYEQYF.

In DNA form, the CDR3 reads TGTGCCAGCAGCTGGGGAGCTGAAGAGACCCAGTACTTC. Residues: CASSWGAEETQYF. This chain joins TRBV7-9 and TRBJ2-5; possible D gene TRBD2, 5 bases. V gave up 4 bases and J gave up 3 bases, with 9 bases separating them. Germline V gives CDR1 SEHNR, CDR2 FQNEAQ (reference sequence). CDR3 length: 13 residues.

Here the CDR3 DNA reads TGTGCCAGCAGTTACGGGTCGGGAACTGAAGCTTTCTTT. Its protein is CASSYGSGTEAFF. The chain has TRBV6-5 and TRBJ1-1; D unclear. Germline CDR1 MNHEY, CDR2 SVGAGI. This CDR3 is 13 amino acids long. The germline V and J ends were trimmed by 2 bases and 5 bases, with 9 bases remaining between them.

The CDR3 DNA is TGTGCCAGCAGCTTAGGGGCCGGGACTGAAGCTTTCTTT. This gives the protein CASSLGAGTEAFF. The rearrangement joins TRBV7-9 to TRBJ1-1; D not resolved. Looked up from germline, CDR1 is SEHNR and CDR2 is FQNEAQ (reference sequence). This CDR3 comprises 13 residues. Trimming stripped 1 base from V and 5 bases from J, with 8 bases between.

The chain joins TRBV6-1 to TRBJ2-7; possible D gene TRBD1, 7 bases. Trimming took 6 bases from V and 0 from J, leaving 15 bases between them. The CDR3 spans 15 residues. The germline gives CDR1 MNHNS, CDR2 SASEGT. The CDR3 loop reads CASRLDREVSYEQYF. The CDR3 region has the DNA TGTGCCAGCAGGCTCGACAGGGAGGTCTCCTACGAGCAGTACTTC.

This chain uses TRBV6-5 with TRBJ2-3; TRBD2 might be the D (6 bases). CDR3 length: 15 residues. The V end lost 0 bases, the J end lost 2 bases, and 9 bases lay between the germline ends. Germline V gene sequence: CDR1 MNHEY, CDR2 SVGAGI. The chain's CDR3 is CASSYSWGDTDTQYF. DNA of the CDR3: TGTGCCAGCAGTTACTCCTGGGGGGACACAGATACGCAGTATTTT.

The chain recombines TRBV5-5 with TRBJ2-3; D possibly matches TRBD1 or TRBD2 (5 bases each). The CDR3 totals 15 residues. Between the trimmed V and J ends, which lost 5 bases and 4 bases, there was a span of 17 bases. Per germline, CDR1 SGHKS and CDR2 YYEKEE (reference sequence). This CDR3 reads CASSPLGVGSDTQYF. CDR3 DNA sequence: TGTGCCAGCAGTCCCCTGGGGGTTGGGTCAGATACGCAGTATTTT.

The CDR3 sequence is CASRETGGATNYGYTF. The CDR3 DNA reads TGTGCCAGCCGCGAGACAGGGGGCGCGACGAACTATGGCTACACCTTC. The chain employs TRBV28 and TRBJ1-2, with 10 bases identical to TRBD1. The germline V gene has CDR1 MDHEN and CDR2 SYDVKM. V dropped 8 bases and J dropped 2; count of bases not matched to a gene: 11. The CDR3 is made up of 16 amino acids.

This CDR3 reads CASSAHGGGPGDTQYF. The CDR3 bases are TGTGCCAGCAGTGCCCACGGCGGGGGGCCTGGAGATACGCAGTATTTT. The gene calls are TRBV6-1 and TRBJ2-3, with TRBD2 matching over 8 bases. The ends lost 4 bases at V and 5 bases at J; junction bases unmatched: 11. The CDR3 length is 16 residues. Germline values: CDR1 MNHNS, CDR2 SASEGT.